The 18 T cell receptor beta chains presented below share a single source sample, sequenced in a study of long-term antiretroviral therapy in people with HIV. immunoSEQ v3.0 was run at survey level. Measured with immunoSEQ multiplex PCR; TCRdb has only the in-frame clones, and not every one. In the table there are some 29,000 clones, around 87% of which are singletons. Specimen: unsorted PBMCs, collected 0.5 years after starting antiretroviral therapy. These receptors were collected from a woman aged 18-29 years with HIV.

The V and J genes are TRBV5-6 and TRBJ1-2; D remains ambiguous. Trimming removed 0 bases at V and 8 bases at J, with 17 bases between. Germline values: CDR1 SGHDT, CDR2 YYEEEE. This CDR3 spans 15 amino acids. CDR3 DNA sequence: TGTGCCAGCAGCTTGGAACGCATCCTCTTTGGGGGCTACACCTTC. The encoded protein is CASSLERILFGGYTF.

The chain combines TRBV7-8 with TRBJ2-2; 9 bases are a match to TRBD1. CDR3 length equals 14 residues. The trim removed 7 bases at V and 4 bases at J, leaving 4 bases unmatched. Germline V CDR1 and CDR2: SGHVS, FQNEAQ. CDR3 nucleotide sequence: TGTGCCAGCAACCGACAGGGGGGCACCGGGGAGCTGTTTTTT. Translating gives CASNRQGGTGELFF.

The chain combines TRBV27 with TRBJ2-3; TRBD1 matches 7 bases. CDR1 MNHEY and CDR2 SMNVEV come from the germline V gene (reference sequence). The CDR3 sequence is 15 residues long. The V and J ends lost 3 bases and 5 bases, in that order; junction bases with no gene match: 8. As DNA, the CDR3 is TGTGCCAGCAGTTTTTTAAGGGGGCGTCAAGATACGCAGTATTTT. Translated: CASSFLRGRQDTQYF.

The V and J genes are TRBV27 and TRBJ2-7; 8 bases line up with TRBD1. The CDR3 runs to 15 residues. The V gene end was trimmed by 2 bases and the J gene end by 6 bases; junction bases not matched to a gene: 9. The germline V gene has CDR1 MNHEY and CDR2 SMNVEV (reference sequence). The CDR3 DNA reads as TGTGCCAGCAGTTTACCGCCTGGACAGGGACGCGAGCAGTACTTC. It translates to CASSLPPGQGREQYF.

This clone was observed a single time. The J gene is TRBJ2-3, the V gene TRBV7-8; 10 nucleotides agree with TRBD2. Looked up from germline, CDR1 is SGHVS and CDR2 is FQNEAQ. The CDR3 sequence is 16 residues long. The ends lost 5 bases at V and 5 bases at J; junction bases unmatched: 10. The CDR3 nucleotides read TGTGCCAGCAGCCGCCATCTAGCGGGAGTGGGAGATACGCAGTATTTT. Protein product: CASSRHLAGVGDTQYF.

V gene TRBV5-6 combines with J gene TRBJ1-4, with D uncertain. The germline V gene encodes CDR1 SGHDT and CDR2 YYEEEE. The CDR3 runs 14 residues. V was cut by 1 base and J by 4 bases, with 8 bases left in between. CDR3 amino acids: CASSLSGSNEKLFF. CDR3 in DNA: TGTGCCAGCAGCTTGAGCGGTAGTAATGAAAAACTGTTTTTT.

This sequence joins TRBV6-5 and TRBJ1-5; 8 bases align to TRBD1. V was pared by 5 bases and J by 7 bases, with 4 bases of the junction left unmatched. The CDR3 is made up of 13 amino acids. The germline V gene encodes CDR1 MNHEY and CDR2 SVGAGI. CDR3 bases: TGTGCCAGCAGTCAGGGGGCGGAGCAGCCCCAGCATTTT. Amino acids: CASSQGAEQPQHF.

Comment on this clone: Other DNA sequences in this specimen translate into the identical CDR3. The CDR3 loop reads CASSPGGRPNYGYTF. CDR3 DNA sequence: TGTGCCAGTAGTCCGGGGGGACGGCCTAACTATGGCTACACCTTC. The chain has TRBV19 and TRBJ1-2; TRBD1 is a possible D gene (5 bases). The ends were cut back, 5 bases at V and 0 bases at J, with 13 bases in the middle. The CDR3 runs 15 residues. Germline V gene sequence: CDR1 LNHDA, CDR2 SQIVND (reference sequence).

The CDR3 bases are TGTGCCAGCAGCTTAGCGCTCGAGGGACCCTACGAGCAGTACTTC. Amino acids: CASSLALEGPYEQYF. The V and J genes are TRBV7-2 and TRBJ2-7; D is perhaps TRBD1 or TRBD2 (5 bases each). V lost 0 bases and J 2 bases, leaving 11 bases between the germline ends. Germline values: CDR1 SGHTA, CDR2 FQGNSA. This CDR3 has 15 residues.

The chain has TRBV4-3 and TRBJ2-6; D remains ambiguous. The V gene lost 0 bases and the J gene lost 0 bases, with 6 bases spanning the gap. CDR3 size: 16 residues. CDR1 and CDR2 from the germline V gene are LGHNA and YSLEER. The CDR3 region is CASSQEPGSGANVLTF. The DNA of the CDR3 is TGCGCCAGCAGCCAAGAACCCGGCTCTGGGGCCAACGTCCTGACTTTC.

The chain is built from TRBV7-9 and TRBJ2-3; D is uncertain. CDR1 SEHNR and CDR2 FQNEAQ come from the germline V gene (reference sequence). The CDR3 totals 14 residues. The ends were cut back, 5 bases at V and 1 base at J, with 10 bases in the middle. The CDR3 region is CASSLLGGTDTQYF. The CDR3 coding sequence is TGTGCCAGCAGCCTCCTGGGTGGCACAGATACGCAGTATTTT.

This clone was counted a few times. The chain couples TRBV9 to TRBJ1-3; D remains ambiguous. Germline V gene data show CDR1 as SGDLS and CDR2 as YYNGEE. The CDR3 covers 16 residues. V dropped 0 bases and J dropped 0 bases, with 10 bases sitting between them. The CDR3 DNA reads TGTGCCAGCAGCGTAGTGGGTTCCCCCTCTGGAAACACCATATATTTT. Its protein product is CASSVVGSPSGNTIYF.

This chain connects TRBV20-1 to TRBJ2-7, with a tentative D call TRBD1 (5 bases). Germline values: CDR1 DFQATT, CDR2 SNEGSKA (reference sequence). The CDR3 is 11 residues long. CDR3 sequence reads: CGSSQAYEQYF. The CDR3 DNA reads TGCGGGTCCTCACAGGCGTACGAGCAGTACTTC.

The sample holds a few counts of this clone. The chain's CDR3 is CASRGFQETQYF. Written as DNA, the CDR3 is TGTGCCAGCAGGGGATTCCAAGAGACCCAGTACTTC. V usage is TRBV6-5 and J usage is TRBJ2-5, with no clear D. Per germline, CDR1 MNHEY and CDR2 SVGAGI. The CDR3 totals 12 residues. Trimming cost V 6 bases and J 1 base, with 6 bases left between them.

This chain uses TRBV11-3 with TRBJ2-6; D might be TRBD1 (6 bases). The CDR3 spans 17 residues. CDR1 and CDR2 (germline): SGHNT, YENEEA. The V gene lost 5 bases and the J gene lost 3 bases, with 17 bases spanning the gap. The CDR3 sequence is CASSPQGKSGGANVLTF. CDR3 DNA: TGTGCCAGCAGCCCTCAGGGGAAGAGTGGTGGGGCCAACGTCCTGACTTTC.

V gene TRBV10-3 combines with J gene TRBJ2-5; 9 bases map to TRBD1. Germline V CDR1 and CDR2: ENHRY, SYGVKD. The CDR3 is 16 residues long. The ends lost 2 bases at V and 2 bases at J; junction bases unmatched: 6. In nucleotides, the CDR3 is TGTGCCATCAGTGAGCCGGGACAGGGCCTTCAAGAGACCCAGTACTTC. This codes for CAISEPGQGLQETQYF.

V is TRBV16 and J is TRBJ2-7; 11 nucleotides agree with TRBD1. CDR3 length: 15 amino acids. Germline CDR1 KGHSY, CDR2 FQNENV. V shed 8 bases and J 0 bases; nucleotides not matched to a gene: 6. Here the CDR3 DNA reads TGTGCCAGCCGAAATGGACAGGGGGCCTCCTACGAGCAGTACTTC. This translates into CASRNGQGASYEQYF.

The chain joins TRBV10-2 to TRBJ1-4; no reliable D call. The CDR3 length is 15 residues. Germline V CDR1 and CDR2: WSHSY, SAAADI. V was cut by 6 bases and J by 6 bases, with 17 bases left in between. The CDR3 loop is CASSPSGIVDEKLFF. Written as DNA, the CDR3 is TGCGCCAGCAGCCCTTCGGGTATTGTGGATGAAAAACTGTTTTTT.